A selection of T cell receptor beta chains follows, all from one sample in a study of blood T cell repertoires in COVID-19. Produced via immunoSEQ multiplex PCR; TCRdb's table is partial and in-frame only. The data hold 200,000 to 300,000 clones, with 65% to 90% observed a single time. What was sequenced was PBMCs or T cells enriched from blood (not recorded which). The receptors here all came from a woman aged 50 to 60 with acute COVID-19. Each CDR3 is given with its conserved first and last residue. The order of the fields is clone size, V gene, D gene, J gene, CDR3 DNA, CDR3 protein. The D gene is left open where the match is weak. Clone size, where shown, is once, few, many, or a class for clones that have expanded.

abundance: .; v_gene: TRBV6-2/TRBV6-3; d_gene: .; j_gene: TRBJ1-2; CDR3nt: TGTGCCAGCAGCTATCAGACAGCCACCTATGGCTACACCTTC; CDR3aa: CASSYQTATYGYTF
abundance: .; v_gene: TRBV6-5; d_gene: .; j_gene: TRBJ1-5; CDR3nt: TGTGCCAGCAGTTACTCGGGACTTACCGATCAGCCCCAGCATTTT; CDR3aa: CASSYSGLTDQPQHF
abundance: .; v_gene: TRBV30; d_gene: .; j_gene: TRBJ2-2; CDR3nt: TGTGCCTGGACACAGGCCATGTACGGGGAGCTGTTTTTT; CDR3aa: CAWTQAMYGELFF
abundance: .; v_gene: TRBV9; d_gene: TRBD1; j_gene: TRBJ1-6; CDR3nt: TGTGCCAGCAGCCAAAACACAGGGGAGACTTCACCCCTCCACTTT; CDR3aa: CASSQNTGETSPLHF
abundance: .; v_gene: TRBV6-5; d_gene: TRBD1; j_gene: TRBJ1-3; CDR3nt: TGTGCCAGCAGTTACAAGGGGACAGGCGGAAACACCATATATTTT; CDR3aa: CASSYKGTGGNTIYF
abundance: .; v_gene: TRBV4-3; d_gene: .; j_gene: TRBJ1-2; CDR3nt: TGCGCCAGCAGCCAAGGGGGCACCAACTATGGCTACACCTTC; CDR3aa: CASSQGGTNYGYTF
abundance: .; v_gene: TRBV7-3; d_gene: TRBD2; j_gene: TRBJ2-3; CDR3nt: TGTGCCAGCAGCAACAGGGCGGGAGGGACGCAGTATTTT; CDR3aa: CASSNRAGGTQYF
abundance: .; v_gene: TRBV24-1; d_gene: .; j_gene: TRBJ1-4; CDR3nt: TGTGCCACCGGAAGGGGGTTGGAAAAACTGTTTTTT; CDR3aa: CATGRGLEKLFF
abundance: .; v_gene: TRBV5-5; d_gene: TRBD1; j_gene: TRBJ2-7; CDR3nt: TGTGCCAGCAGGTATCAGGGGGTCCCCTCCTACGAGCAGTACTTC; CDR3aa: CASRYQGVPSYEQYF
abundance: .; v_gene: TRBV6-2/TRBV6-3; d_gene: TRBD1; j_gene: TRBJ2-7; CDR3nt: TGTGCCAGCAGTGACCCGGGACAGGGTTTATACGAGCAGTACTTC; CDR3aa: CASSDPGQGLYEQYF
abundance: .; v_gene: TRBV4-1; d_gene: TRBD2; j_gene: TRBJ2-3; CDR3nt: TGCGCCAGCAGCCAAGATAGGGGGACTAGCGGATGGGATACGCAGTATTTT; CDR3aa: CASSQDRGTSGWDTQYF
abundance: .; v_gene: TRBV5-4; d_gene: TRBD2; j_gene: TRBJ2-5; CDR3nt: TGTGCCAGCAGCCGGACTAGTTTTCAAGAGACCCAGTACTTC; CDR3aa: CASSRTSFQETQYF
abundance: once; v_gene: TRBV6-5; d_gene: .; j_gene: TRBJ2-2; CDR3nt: TGTGCCAGCAGTTCGGCTGAGACTTCCACCGGGGAGCTGTTTTTT; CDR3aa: CASSSAETSTGELFF
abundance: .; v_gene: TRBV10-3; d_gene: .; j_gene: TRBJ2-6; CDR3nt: TGTGCCATCAGTGTAGGGGGAATTGGGTCTGGGGCCAACGTCCTGACTTTC; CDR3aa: CAISVGGIGSGANVLTF
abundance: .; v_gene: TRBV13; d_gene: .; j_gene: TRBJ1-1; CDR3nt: TGTGCCAGCAGCTTGGGGACACCCTCTGAAGCTTTCTTT; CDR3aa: CASSLGTPSEAFF
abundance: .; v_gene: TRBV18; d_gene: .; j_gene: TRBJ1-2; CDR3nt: TGTGCCAGCTCACCGTATAAAGGGGTCGATGGCTACACCTTC; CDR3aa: CASSPYKGVDGYTF
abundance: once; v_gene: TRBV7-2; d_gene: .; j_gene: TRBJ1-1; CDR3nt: TGTGCCAGCAGCACCAGATGGAACACTGAAGCTTTCTTT; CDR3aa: CASSTRWNTEAFF
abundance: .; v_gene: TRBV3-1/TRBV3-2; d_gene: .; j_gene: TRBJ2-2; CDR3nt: TGTGCCAGCAGCCAAGTAACCCGGTGGACCGGGGAGCTGTTTTTT; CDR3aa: CASSQVTRWTGELFF
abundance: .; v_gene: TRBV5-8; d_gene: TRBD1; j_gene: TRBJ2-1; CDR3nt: TGTGCCAGCAGCTGGGGACAGGGGGAAATATTCGTAGGGTCGGAGCAGTTCTTC; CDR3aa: CASSWGQGEIFVGSEQFF
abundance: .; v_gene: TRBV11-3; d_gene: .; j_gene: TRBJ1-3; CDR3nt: TGTGCCAGCAGTATGGGGCATGATGGAAACACCATATATTTT; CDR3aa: CASSMGHDGNTIYF
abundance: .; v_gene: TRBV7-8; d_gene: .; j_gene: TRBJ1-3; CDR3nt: TGTGCCAGCAGCCGAGAAGGGAGAGACACCATATATTTT; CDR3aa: CASSREGRDTIYF
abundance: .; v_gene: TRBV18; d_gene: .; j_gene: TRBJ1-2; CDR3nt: TGTGCCAGCTCACCCCCAGGGCCATCTCCCTATGGCTACACCTTC; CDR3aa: CASSPPGPSPYGYTF
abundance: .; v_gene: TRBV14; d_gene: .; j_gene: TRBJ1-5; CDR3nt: TGTGCCAGCAGCAGGCAGGGCCACGGTCAGCCCCAGCATTTT; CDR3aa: CASSRQGHGQPQHF
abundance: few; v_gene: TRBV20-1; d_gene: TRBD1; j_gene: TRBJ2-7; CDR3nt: TGCAGTGCTAGTCTACCTCGACAGGGGTACTACGAGCAGTACTTC; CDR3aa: CSASLPRQGYYEQYF
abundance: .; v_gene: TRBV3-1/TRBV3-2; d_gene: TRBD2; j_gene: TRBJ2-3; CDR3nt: TGTGCCAGCAGCCAGATACTAGCGGGTACAGATACGCAGTATTTT; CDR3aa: CASSQILAGTDTQYF
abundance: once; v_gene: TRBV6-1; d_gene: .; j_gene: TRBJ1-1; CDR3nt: TGTGCCAGCAGTGAACTGGTACAGGCTGAAGCTTTCTTT; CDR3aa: CASSELVQAEAFF
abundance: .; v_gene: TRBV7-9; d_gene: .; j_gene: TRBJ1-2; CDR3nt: TGTGCCCTCCCAGGGGTGACAGCTAACTATGGCTACACCTTC; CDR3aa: CALPGVTANYGYTF
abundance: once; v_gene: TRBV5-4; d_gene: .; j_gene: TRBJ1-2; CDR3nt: TGTGCCAGCAGCTTGGGGGTGGAGGGTCAGAGCTACACCTTC; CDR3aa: CASSLGVEGQSYTF
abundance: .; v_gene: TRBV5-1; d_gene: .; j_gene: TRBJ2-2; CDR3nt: TGCGCCAGCAGCTCTAATAATCCGAACACCGGGGAGCTGTTTTTT; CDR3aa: CASSSNNPNTGELFF